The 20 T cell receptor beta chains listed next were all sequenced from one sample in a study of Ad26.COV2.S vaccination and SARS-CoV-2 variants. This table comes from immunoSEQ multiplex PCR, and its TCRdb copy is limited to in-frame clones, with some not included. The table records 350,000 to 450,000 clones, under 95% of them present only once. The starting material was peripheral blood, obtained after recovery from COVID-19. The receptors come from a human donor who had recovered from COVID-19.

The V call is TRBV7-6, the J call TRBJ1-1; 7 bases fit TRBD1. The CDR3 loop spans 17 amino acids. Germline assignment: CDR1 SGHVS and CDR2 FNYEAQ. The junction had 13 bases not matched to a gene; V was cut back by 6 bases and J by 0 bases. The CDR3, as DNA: TGTGCCAGCAGTCCAGGCCCACAGGGGCGGGTGAACACTGAAGCTTTCTTT. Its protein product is CASSPGPQGRVNTEAFF.

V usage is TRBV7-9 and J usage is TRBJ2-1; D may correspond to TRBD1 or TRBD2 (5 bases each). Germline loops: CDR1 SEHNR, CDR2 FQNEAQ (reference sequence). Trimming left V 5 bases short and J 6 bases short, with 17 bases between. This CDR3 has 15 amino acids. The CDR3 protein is CASSLGIPRGNEQFF. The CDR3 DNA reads TGTGCCAGCAGCCTCGGGATCCCAAGGGGCAATGAGCAGTTCTTC.

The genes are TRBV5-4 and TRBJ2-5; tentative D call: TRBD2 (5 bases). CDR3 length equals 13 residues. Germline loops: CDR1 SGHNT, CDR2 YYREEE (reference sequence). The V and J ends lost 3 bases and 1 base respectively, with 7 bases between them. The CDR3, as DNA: TGTGCCAGCAGCTCGAGGGTCCAAGAGACCCAGTACTTC. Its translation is CASSSRVQETQYF.

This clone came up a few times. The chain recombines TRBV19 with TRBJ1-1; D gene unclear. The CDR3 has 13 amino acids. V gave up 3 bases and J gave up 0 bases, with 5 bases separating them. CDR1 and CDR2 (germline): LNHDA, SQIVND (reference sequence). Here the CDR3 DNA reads TGTGCCAGTAGTATTCGCGTGAACACTGAAGCTTTCTTT. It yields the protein CASSIRVNTEAFF.

CDR3 sequence reads: CASSMRGDRGRHYGYTF. CDR3 coding DNA: TGTGCCAGCAGCATGAGGGGGGACAGGGGTAGGCACTATGGCTACACCTTC. J is TRBJ1-2 and V is TRBV7-2; 10 bases are shared with TRBD1. CDR1 is SGHTA and CDR2 is FQGNSA in the germline V gene. V shed 5 bases and J 3 bases; nucleotides not matched to a gene: 12. The CDR3 loop spans 17 amino acids.

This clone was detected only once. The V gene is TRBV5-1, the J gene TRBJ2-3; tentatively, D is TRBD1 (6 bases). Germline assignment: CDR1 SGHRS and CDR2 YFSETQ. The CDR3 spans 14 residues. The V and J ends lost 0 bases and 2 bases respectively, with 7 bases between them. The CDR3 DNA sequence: TGCGCCAGCAGCTTGGGACAGGCCACAGATACGCAGTATTTT. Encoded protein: CASSLGQATDTQYF.

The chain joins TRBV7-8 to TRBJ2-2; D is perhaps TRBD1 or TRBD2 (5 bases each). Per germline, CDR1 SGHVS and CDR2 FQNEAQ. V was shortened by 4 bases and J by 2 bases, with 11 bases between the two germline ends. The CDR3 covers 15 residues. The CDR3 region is CASSYGTINTGELFF. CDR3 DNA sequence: TGTGCCAGCAGCTACGGGACCATTAACACCGGGGAGCTGTTTTTT. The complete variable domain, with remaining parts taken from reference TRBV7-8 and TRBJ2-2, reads GAGVSQSPRYKVAKRGQDVALRCDPISGHVSLFWYQQALGQGPEFLTYFQNEAQLDKSGLPSDRFFAERPEGSVSTLKIQRTQQEDSAVYLCASSYGTINTGELFFGEGSRLTVL.

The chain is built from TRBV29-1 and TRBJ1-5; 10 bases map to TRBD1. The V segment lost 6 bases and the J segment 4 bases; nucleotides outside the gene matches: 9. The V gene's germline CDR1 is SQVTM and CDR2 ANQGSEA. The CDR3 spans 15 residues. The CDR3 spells CSVTGTGVGNQPQHF. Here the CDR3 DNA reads TGCAGCGTGACGGGGACAGGGGTCGGGAATCAGCCCCAGCATTTT.

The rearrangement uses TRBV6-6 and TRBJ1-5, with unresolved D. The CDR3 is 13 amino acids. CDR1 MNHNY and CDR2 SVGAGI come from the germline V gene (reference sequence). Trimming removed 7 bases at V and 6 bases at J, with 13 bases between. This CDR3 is CASKSQDSQPQHF. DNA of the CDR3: TGTGCCAGCAAAAGTCAGGATAGTCAGCCCCAGCATTTT.

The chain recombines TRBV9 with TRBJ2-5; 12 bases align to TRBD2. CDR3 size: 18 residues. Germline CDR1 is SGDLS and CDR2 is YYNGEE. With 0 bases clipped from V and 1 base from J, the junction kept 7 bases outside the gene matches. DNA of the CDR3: TGTGCCAGCAGCGTAGGGGCTAGCGGGGGGGTAACCCAAGAGACCCAGTACTTC. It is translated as CASSVGASGGVTQETQYF. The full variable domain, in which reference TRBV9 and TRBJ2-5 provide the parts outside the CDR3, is DSGVTQTPKHLITATGQRVTLRCSPRSGDLSVYWYQQSLDQGLQFLIQYYNGEERAKGNILERFSAQQFPDLHSELNLSSLELGDSALYFCASSVGASGGVTQETQYFGPGTRLLVL.

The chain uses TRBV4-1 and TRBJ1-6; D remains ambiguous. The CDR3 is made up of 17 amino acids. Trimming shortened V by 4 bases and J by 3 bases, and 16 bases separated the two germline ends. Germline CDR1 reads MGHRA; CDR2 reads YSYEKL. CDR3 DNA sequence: TGCGCCAGCAGCCGTACAGAATCCCGCTACTATAATTCACCCCTCCACTTT. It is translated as CASSRTESRYYNSPLHF.

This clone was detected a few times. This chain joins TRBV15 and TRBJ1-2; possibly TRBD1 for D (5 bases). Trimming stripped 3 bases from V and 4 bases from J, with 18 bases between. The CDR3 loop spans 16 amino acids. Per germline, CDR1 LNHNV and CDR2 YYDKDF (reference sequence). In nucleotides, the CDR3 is TGTGCCACCAGCAGGGGGGACGGGGAGCTGACCTATGGCTACACCTTC. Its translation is CATSRGDGELTYGYTF.

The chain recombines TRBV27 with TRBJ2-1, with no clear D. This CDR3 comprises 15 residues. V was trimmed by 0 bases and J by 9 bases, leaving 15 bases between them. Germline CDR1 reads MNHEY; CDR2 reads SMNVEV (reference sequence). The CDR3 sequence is CASSLSRHLTGEQFF. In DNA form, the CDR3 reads TGTGCCAGCAGTTTATCCCGACATTTAACGGGTGAGCAGTTCTTC.

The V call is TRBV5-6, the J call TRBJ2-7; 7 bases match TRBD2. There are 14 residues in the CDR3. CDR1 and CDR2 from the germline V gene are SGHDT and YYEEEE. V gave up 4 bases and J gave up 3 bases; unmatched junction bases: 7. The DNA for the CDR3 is TGTGCCAGCAGCCCTCGGGGGAGGGACTACGAGCAGTACTTC. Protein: CASSPRGRDYEQYF.

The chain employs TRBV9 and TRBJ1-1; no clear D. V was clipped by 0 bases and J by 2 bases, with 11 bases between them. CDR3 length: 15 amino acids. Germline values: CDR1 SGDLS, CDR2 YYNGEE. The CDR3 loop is CASSVGDSGNTEAFF. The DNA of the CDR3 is TGTGCCAGCAGCGTAGGGGATTCGGGTAACACTGAAGCTTTCTTT.

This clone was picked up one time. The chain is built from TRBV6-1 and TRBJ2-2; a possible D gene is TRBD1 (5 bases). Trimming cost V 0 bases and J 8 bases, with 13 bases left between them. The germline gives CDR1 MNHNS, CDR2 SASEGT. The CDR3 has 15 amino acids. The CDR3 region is CASSEAGQGSGELFF. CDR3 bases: TGTGCCAGCAGTGAAGCTGGGCAGGGTTCTGGGGAGCTGTTTTTT.

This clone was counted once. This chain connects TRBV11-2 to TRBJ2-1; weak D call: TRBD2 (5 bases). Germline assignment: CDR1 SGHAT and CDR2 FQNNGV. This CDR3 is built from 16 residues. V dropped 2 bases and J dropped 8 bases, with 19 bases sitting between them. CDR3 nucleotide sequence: TGTGCCAGCAGCTTATCCGAGGGCGGAAGGGTCTATGAGCAGTTCTTC. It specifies CASSLSEGGRVYEQFF. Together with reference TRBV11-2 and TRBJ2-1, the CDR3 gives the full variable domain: EAGVAQSPRYKIIEKRQSVAFWCNPISGHATLYWYQQILGQGPKLLIQFQNNGVVDDSQLPKDRFSAERLKGVDSTLKIQPAKLEDSAVYLCASSLSEGGRVYEQFFGPGTRLTVL.

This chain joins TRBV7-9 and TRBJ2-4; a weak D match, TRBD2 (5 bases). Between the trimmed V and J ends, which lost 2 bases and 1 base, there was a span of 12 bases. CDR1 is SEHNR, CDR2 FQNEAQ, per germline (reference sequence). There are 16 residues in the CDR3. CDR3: CASSLPPSSAKNIQYF. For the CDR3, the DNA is TGTGCCAGCAGCTTACCCCCTAGCAGCGCCAAAAACATTCAGTACTTC.

Here the CDR3 reads CASSYSPVPNTEAFF. CDR3 nucleotide sequence: TGTGCCAGCAGCTACTCCCCCGTTCCGAACACTGAAGCTTTCTTT. This sequence joins TRBV13 and TRBJ1-1; unclear D gene. Germline loops: CDR1 PRHDT, CDR2 FYEKMQ (reference sequence). This CDR3 region has 15 residues. Trimming removed 4 bases at V and 1 base at J, with 13 bases between. Complete variable domain (other parts from reference TRBV13 and TRBJ1-1): AAGVIQSPRHLIKEKRETATLKCYPIPRHDTVYWYQQGPGQDPQFLISFYEKMQSDKGSIPDRFSAQQFSDYHSELNMSSLELGDSALYFCASSYSPVPNTEAFFGQGTRLTVV.

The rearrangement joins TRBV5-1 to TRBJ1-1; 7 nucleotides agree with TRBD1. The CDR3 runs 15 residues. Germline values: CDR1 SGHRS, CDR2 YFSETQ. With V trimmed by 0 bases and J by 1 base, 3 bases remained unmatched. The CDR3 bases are TGCGCCAGCAGCTTGGAGTGGACAGGGAACACTGAAGCTTTCTTT. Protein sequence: CASSLEWTGNTEAFF.